This is a list of T cell receptor beta chains from one sample in a study of blood T cell repertoires in COVID-19. Libraries were prepared by immunoSEQ multiplex PCR; TCRdb keeps only in-frame clonotypes and omits some of them. The data show more than 300,000 clones, more than 70% seen once. The sample was peripheral blood. The receptors stem from a woman aged 25 to 39 with COVID-19, enrolled during active disease. The CDR3 runs from the conserved cysteine through the conserved F or W. D genes are given only for firm matches. Size tells how often a clone was seen (once, few, many) or the class of an expanded clone, and some rows leave it out.

clone_size j_call d_call v_call cdr3_aa cdr3_nt
- TRBJ2-7 - TRBV19 CASSANRDREQYF TGTGCCAGTAGTGCCAACAGGGATCGCGAGCAGTACTTC
- TRBJ2-7 TRBD2 TRBV27 CASSLSGGRALYEQYF TGTGCCAGCAGTTTATCGGGCGGGAGGGCCCTATACGAGCAGTACTTC
- TRBJ2-7 TRBD1 TRBV7-2 CASSGTATSYEQYF TGTGCCAGCAGCGGGACAGCCACATCCTACGAGCAGTACTTC
- TRBJ2-3 TRBD2 TRBV5-1 CASSLAGGGPTDTQYF TGCGCCAGCAGCTTGGCCGGGGGAGGGCCAACAGATACGCAGTATTTT
- TRBJ2-7 - TRBV28 CASSFPPGYEQYF TGTGCCAGCAGTTTCCCTCCGGGGTACGAGCAGTACTTC
- TRBJ2-7 - TRBV4-1 CASSQDAAWEQYF TGCGCCAGCAGCCAAGATGCGGCGTGGGAGCAGTACTTC
- TRBJ2-1 TRBD2 TRBV4-1 CASSLRTSAALHSYNEQFF TGCGCCAGCAGCCTCCGGACTAGCGCCGCCCTCCACTCCTACAATGAGCAGTTCTTC
- TRBJ1-1 - TRBV4-3 CASSPAGAGGTEAFF TGCGCCAGCAGCCCCGCTGGGGCGGGGGGCACTGAAGCTTTCTTT
- TRBJ1-2 - TRBV9 CASSPTRSYGYTF TGTGCCAGCAGCCCAACGAGAAGCTATGGCTACACCTTC
- TRBJ1-1 - TRBV4-3 CASSHADVSEAFF TGCGCCAGCAGCCATGCGGATGTCTCTGAAGCTTTCTTT
- TRBJ2-2 TRBD2 TRBV6-5 CASPEREYPTGELFF TGTGCCAGCCCTGAGCGGGAGTATCCCACCGGGGAGCTGTTTTTT
once TRBJ1-5 - TRBV7-9 CASSSTGYQPQHF TGTGCCAGCAGCTCAACAGGGTACCAGCCCCAGCATTTT
- TRBJ2-3 TRBD1 TRBV28 CASSWTGDLTDTQYF TGTGCCAGCAGTTGGACAGGGGATTTGACAGATACGCAGTATTTT
- TRBJ2-7 TRBD2 TRBV4-1 CASSQDALAGGHVIYEQYF TGCGCCAGCAGCCAAGATGCGCTAGCGGGAGGCCATGTAATATACGAGCAGTACTTC
- TRBJ2-7 - TRBV28 CASSLSDRHYEQYF TGTGCCAGCAGTTTATCAGACAGGCACTACGAGCAGTACTTC
- TRBJ2-7 - TRBV10-1 CASSGPRGSYEQYF TGCGCCAGCAGTGGACCGCGGGGATCCTACGAGCAGTACTTC
- TRBJ2-7 TRBD1 TRBV11-2 CASSLRDRGFYEQYF TGTGCCAGCAGCCTTCGGGACAGGGGGTTCTACGAGCAGTACTTC
- TRBJ2-5 - TRBV9 CASSVKPGPGAETQYF TGTGCCAGCAGCGTAAAGCCAGGCCCTGGGGCGGAGACCCAGTACTTC